Following are 29 T cell receptor beta chains from one sample sequenced in a study of CD8 T cells in ankylosing spondylitis. From the 5' RACE reads, TCRdb called clonotypes with MiXCR, one entry per CDR3 protein. The data hold more than 60,000 distinct CDR3 sequences, with about 5.7% observed a single time. The material sequenced was blood, either unsorted or a sorted T cell fraction (not recorded which). The receptors shown here come from a male donor with ankylosing spondylitis or in good health (not recorded which).

This clonotype appeared many times. The V and J genes are TRBV7-2 and TRBJ2-3; maybe TRBD2 (6 bases). V gave up 6 bases and J gave up 0 bases, with 7 bases separating them. This CDR3 comprises 13 residues. The germline gives CDR1 SGHTA, CDR2 FQGNSA. The DNA of the CDR3 is TGTGCCAGCAGTCTAGCGAGCACAGATACGCAGTATTTT. Translated, it gives CASSLASTDTQYF.

In this sample, this clonotype turned up many times. V is TRBV4-3 and J is TRBJ1-5; a possible D gene is TRBD1 (5 bases). V lost 0 bases and J lost 6, with 9 bases in between. The CDR3 contains 14 residues. The germline gives CDR1 LGHNA, CDR2 YSLEER. CDR3 DNA: TGCGCCAGCAGCCAAGAAAGCGGGGGTCAGCCCCAGCATTTT. Its protein is CASSQESGGQPQHF.

This clonotype occurred many times. This chain links TRBV2 with TRBJ1-5; unclear D gene. Trimming removed 0 bases from V and 5 bases from J, with 8 bases in between. This CDR3 comprises 14 residues. Germline values: CDR1 SNHLY, CDR2 FYNNEI. The CDR3 DNA sequence: TGTGCCAGCAGTGAAGCGATAACCTATCAGCCCCAGCATTTT. It specifies CASSEAITYQPQHF.

The V and J genes are TRBV7-2 and TRBJ1-1, with TRBD1 matching over 7 bases. The CDR3 covers 15 residues. V lost 4 bases, J lost 1 base, and 6 bases stayed unmatched. Germline V gene sequence: CDR1 SGHTA, CDR2 FQGNSA. CDR3 DNA: TGTGCCAGCAGCTACACAGGGGAGGGGAACACTGAAGCTTTCTTT. It codes for CASSYTGEGNTEAFF.

Many counts were recorded for this clonotype. This chain connects TRBV7-2 to TRBJ2-1; D is tentatively TRBD1 or TRBD2 (5 bases each). The CDR3 contains 17 residues. Germline CDR1 SGHTA, CDR2 FQGNSA. V lost 4 bases to trimming and J lost 2 bases, with 18 bases between them. The chain's CDR3 is CASSSAAEGRTYNEQFF. Written as DNA, the CDR3 is TGTGCCAGCAGCTCCGCCGCCGAGGGGAGAACCTACAATGAGCAGTTCTTC.

This clonotype was found many times. J is TRBJ1-1 and V is TRBV15, with 8 positions matching TRBD1. The CDR3 extends over 15 amino acids. The V and J ends lost 2 bases and 4 bases, in that order; junction bases with no gene match: 6. Looked up from germline, CDR1 is LNHNV and CDR2 is YYDKDF (reference sequence). CDR3 DNA: TGTGCCACCAGCAGACCCAAGACAGGGGCCACTGAAGCTTTCTTT. It specifies CATSRPKTGATEAFF. The full variable domain, rest sourced from reference TRBV15 and TRBJ1-1, is DAMVIQNPRYQVTQFGKPVTLSCSQTLNHNVMYWYQQKSSQAPKLLFHYYDKDFNNEADTPDNFQSRRPNTSFCFLDIRSPGLGDTAMYLCATSRPKTGATEAFFGQGTRLTVV.

This clonotype was observed at least ten times. The CDR3 here is CASRWTSGGSYEQYF. The CDR3, as DNA: TGTGCCAGCAGATGGACTAGCGGGGGCTCCTACGAGCAGTACTTC. The genes are TRBV2 and TRBJ2-7, with 13 bases fitting TRBD2. The CDR3 loop spans 15 amino acids. Germline assignment: CDR1 SNHLY and CDR2 FYNNEI. V was pared by 6 bases and J by 0 bases, with 2 bases of the junction left unmatched.

The table lists this clonotype with many counts. The chain has TRBV5-1 and TRBJ1-5; D unresolved. The V and J ends lost 0 bases and 7 bases respectively, with 8 bases between them. The CDR3 contains 13 residues. Germline V CDR1 and CDR2: SGHRS, YFSETQ. The CDR3 DNA follows: TGCGCCAGCAGCTTGGGCCCTCCACAGCCCCAGCATTTT. Its protein product is CASSLGPPQPQHF.

Ten or more counts support this clonotype. The chain has TRBV15 and TRBJ2-5; 9 nucleotides line up with TRBD1. The CDR3 loop spans 14 amino acids. Germline CDR1 reads LNHNV; CDR2 reads YYDKDF (reference sequence). The J segment lost 2 bases and the V segment lost 4 bases, leaving 2 bases of the junction unmatched. CDR3 residues: CATSTGQGQETQYF. The CDR3 DNA is TGTGCCACCAGCACAGGACAGGGGCAAGAGACCCAGTACTTC. Complete variable domain (other parts from reference TRBV15 and TRBJ2-5): DAMVIQNPRYQVTQFGKPVTLSCSQTLNHNVMYWYQQKSSQAPKLLFHYYDKDFNNEADTPDNFQSRRPNTSFCFLDIRSPGLGDTAMYLCATSTGQGQETQYFGPGTRLLVL.

In this sample, this clonotype turned up many times. The chain has TRBV10-2 and TRBJ2-5; unclear D gene. The V and J ends lost 10 bases and 5 bases respectively, with 11 bases between them. Germline V lookup: CDR1 WSHSY, CDR2 SAAADI. This CDR3 spans 11 amino acids. CDR3: CATRRLETQYF. In DNA, the CDR3 is TGCGCCACACGAAGGCTGGAGACCCAGTACTTC.

This clonotype was recorded many times. V is TRBV11-3 and J is TRBJ2-1, with TRBD1 identical over 9 bases. V gave up 4 bases and J gave up 7 bases; unmatched junction bases: 11. The CDR3 has 16 amino acids. Germline V gives CDR1 SGHNT, CDR2 YENEEA. The CDR3 sequence: CASSSGTGIRTNEQFF. The CDR3, as DNA: TGTGCCAGCAGCTCCGGGACAGGGATTAGAACAAATGAGCAGTTCTTC.

The chain carries TRBV10-3 and TRBJ2-5; D not resolved. This CDR3 spans 14 amino acids. V was pared by 0 bases and J by 4 bases, with 9 bases between. The germline gives CDR1 ENHRY, CDR2 SYGVKD. In DNA form, the CDR3 reads TGTGCCATCAGTGAGTCGAGTAGCAGAGAGACCCAGTACTTC. Translated, it gives CAISESSSRETQYF.

Many counts were recorded for this clonotype. The rearrangement links TRBV28 to TRBJ1-1; D remains ambiguous. V was pared by 6 bases and J by 4 bases, with 9 bases between. The length of the CDR3 is 12 residues. The germline CDR1 and CDR2 sequences are MDHEN and SYDVKM. The DNA of the CDR3 is TGTGCCAGCAGGGAGTTCGGCACTGAAGCTTTCTTT. Translating it yields CASREFGTEAFF.

This clonotype has ten or more counts. The V gene is TRBV6-5, the J gene TRBJ1-1, with TRBD1 as a possible D gene (6 bases). CDR1 and CDR2 (germline): MNHEY, SVGAGI. This CDR3 is built from 13 residues. V lost 2 bases to trimming and J lost 6 bases, with 10 bases between them. The CDR3 coding sequence is TGTGCCAGCAGTTACGTGGGGGGCCCTGAAGCTTTCTTT. Amino acid sequence: CASSYVGGPEAFF.

Many counts were recorded for this clonotype. The V call is TRBV30, the J call TRBJ2-3; D is ambiguous. The CDR3 has 12 amino acids. Germline V gene lookup returns CDR1 GTSNPN and CDR2 SVGIG (reference sequence). V was shortened by 0 bases and J by 14 bases, with 15 bases between the two germline ends. The CDR3 loop reads CAWSVRTTAPYF. The CDR3 DNA reads TGTGCCTGGAGTGTAAGAACTACCGCACCGTATTTT.

This clonotype was picked up many times. V usage is TRBV27 and J usage is TRBJ1-6; no clear D gene. With 2 bases removed from V and 7 bases from J, the gap between germline ends came to 12 bases. CDR3 length equals 15 residues. CDR1 and CDR2 (germline): MNHEY, SMNVEV (reference sequence). CDR3 in amino acids: CASSLKMGMNSPLHF. Written as DNA, the CDR3 is TGTGCCAGCAGTTTAAAAATGGGGATGAATTCACCCCTCCACTTT.

This clonotype came up many times. This chain connects TRBV28 to TRBJ2-7; the match to TRBD1 covers 7 bases. Germline CDR1 reads MDHEN; CDR2 reads SYDVKM. There are 15 residues in the CDR3. V lost 6 bases and J lost 1; bases outside the gene matches: 9. CDR3 DNA sequence: TGTGCCAGCAGGCCGTGGGCAGGGGGATCCTACGAGCAGTACTTC. Amino acid sequence: CASRPWAGGSYEQYF.

This clonotype was seen ten or more times. The rearrangement uses TRBV30 and TRBJ2-1, with TRBD2 matching 10 bases. This CDR3 comprises 16 residues. J gave up 4 bases and V 2 bases, and 8 bases lay outside the gene matches. Germline V gives CDR1 GTSNPN, CDR2 SVGIG (reference sequence). This CDR3 is CAWSKPLAGMYNEQFF. The DNA of the CDR3 is TGTGCCTGGAGTAAACCACTAGCGGGAATGTACAATGAGCAGTTCTTC. The full variable domain, completed using reference TRBV30 and TRBJ2-1, is SQTIHQWPATLVQPVGSPLSLECTVEGTSNPNLYWYRQAAGRGLQLLFYSVGIGQISSEVPQNLSASRPQDRQFILSSKKLLLSDSGFYLCAWSKPLAGMYNEQFFGPGTRLTVL.

This clonotype has at least ten counts. The rearrangement joins TRBV10-3 to TRBJ1-5, with TRBD1 matching over 10 bases. With 2 bases clipped from V and 5 bases from J, the junction kept 3 bases outside the gene matches. The CDR3 extends over 15 amino acids. Germline-derived CDR1 and CDR2 are ENHRY and SYGVKD. DNA for the CDR3: TGTGCCATCAGTGAGAGAGGACAGGGGGATCAGCCCCAGCATTTT. It yields the protein CAISERGQGDQPQHF.

There are many counts of this clonotype. V is TRBV28 and J is TRBJ1-6; D gene ambiguous. The V gene's germline CDR1 is MDHEN and CDR2 SYDVKM. The CDR3 is 15 amino acids. Trimming took 5 bases from V and 10 from J, leaving 18 bases between them. Written as DNA, the CDR3 is TGTGCCAGCAGTCCCCCGGTGGGAGTCGGATCACCCCTCCACTTT. It yields the protein CASSPPVGVGSPLHF.

This clonotype was observed at least ten times. The chain combines TRBV2 with TRBJ1-1; 12 bases are shared with TRBD1. CDR3 length equals 17 residues. The V gene end was trimmed by 6 bases and the J gene end by 5 bases; junction bases not matched to a gene: 13. Germline loops: CDR1 SNHLY, CDR2 FYNNEI. CDR3: CASSPRRGQGADTEAFF. CDR3 DNA sequence: TGTGCCAGCAGCCCCCGCCGGGGACAGGGGGCTGATACTGAAGCTTTCTTT.

In its sample, this clonotype was seen many times. The chain is built from TRBV6-1 and TRBJ2-7; 8 bases match TRBD1. Looked up from germline, CDR1 is MNHNS and CDR2 is SASEGT. The CDR3 totals 15 residues. V lost 5 bases to trimming and J lost 2 bases; unmatched junction nucleotides: 8. The CDR3 loop is CASSRDRSATYEQYF. The CDR3 DNA reads as TGTGCCAGCAGTAGGGACAGGTCCGCGACCTACGAGCAGTACTTC.

This clonotype occurred many times. V gene TRBV7-2 combines with J gene TRBJ1-4, with 7 nucleotides matching TRBD1. J lost 3 bases, V lost 3 bases, and 10 bases had no gene match. The CDR3 has 17 amino acids. Germline loops: CDR1 SGHTA, CDR2 FQGNSA. CDR3 nucleotide sequence: TGTGCCAGCAGCTTTGGTAGGGGGCGACCTCCTAATGAAAAACTGTTTTTT. Its translation: CASSFGRGRPPNEKLFF.

The sample holds many counts of this clonotype. The V and J genes are TRBV5-4 and TRBJ1-1, with TRBD1 matching over 7 bases. The germline CDR1 and CDR2 sequences are SGHNT and YYREEE (reference sequence). Trimming removed 5 bases from V and 1 base from J; junction bases left unmatched: 8. The length of the CDR3 is 15 residues. CDR3 DNA: TGTGCCAGCAGGGCCCTGGACAGGCGGAACACTGAAGCTTTCTTT. This gives the protein CASRALDRRNTEAFF.

This clonotype was found many times. V and J are TRBV12-3 or TRBV12-4 and TRBJ2-6, with D perhaps matching TRBD2 (5 bases). The CDR3 loop spans 14 amino acids. The V end lost 7 bases, the J end lost 4 bases, and 11 bases lay between the germline ends. The CDR3 region has the DNA TGTGCCAGCATGCACCCGGGGGGGGCCAACGTCCTGACTTTC. It yields the protein CASMHPGGANVLTF.

This clonotype was recorded at least ten times. V usage is TRBV19 and J usage is TRBJ1-5; 10 nucleotides line up with TRBD1. CDR1 is LNHDA and CDR2 is SQIVND in the germline V gene (reference sequence). After removal of 7 bases from V and 2 bases from J, the junction contained 5 bases not matched to a gene. This CDR3 has 15 amino acids. CDR3 loop: CASNDRGRRNQPQHF. The CDR3 nucleotides read TGTGCCAGTAATGACAGGGGGCGACGCAATCAGCCCCAGCATTTT.

This clonotype was recorded at least ten times. This sequence joins TRBV27 and TRBJ2-5, with 8 bases fitting TRBD2. V shed 0 bases, J shed 5 bases, and the junction held 8 bases outside the gene matches. Germline V lookup: CDR1 MNHEY, CDR2 SMNVEV (reference sequence). The CDR3 sequence is 16 residues long. This CDR3 is CASSLSGTSSSETQYF. Here the CDR3 DNA reads TGTGCCAGCAGTTTATCGGGGACTAGTTCATCGGAGACCCAGTACTTC.

This clonotype was counted at least ten times. The chain employs TRBV5-1 and TRBJ2-1; D might be TRBD2 (7 bases). The CDR3 sequence is 14 residues long. Germline V gene sequence: CDR1 SGHRS, CDR2 YFSETQ. The V end lost 3 bases, the J end lost 8 bases, and 15 bases lay between the germline ends. CDR3: CASSSLGGADEQFF. In DNA, the CDR3 is TGCGCCAGCAGCTCCCTGGGGGGGGCAGATGAGCAGTTCTTC.

This clonotype was observed many times. This chain links TRBV6-6 with TRBJ2-7; no reliable D call. V dropped 4 bases and J dropped 5 bases, with 6 bases sitting between them. CDR3 size: 11 residues. In germline, CDR1 is MNHNY, CDR2 SVGAGI (reference sequence). CDR3 amino acids: CASSFINEQYF. CDR3 in DNA: TGTGCCAGCAGTTTCATCAACGAGCAGTACTTC.